The 3 T cell receptor beta chains given below trace back to one sample, sequenced in a study of PD-1 blockade in classical Hodgkin lymphoma. All patients relapsed after autologous stem cell transplantation, and brentuximab vedotin exposure varied. Sequencing used immunoSEQ multiplex PCR; TCRdb keeps in-frame clones, though not all of them. Among under 60,000 clones listed, 65% to 85% were seen once. The source material was peripheral blood mononuclear cells (PBMCs), sampled at baseline. The origin of the receptors is a human donor with classical Hodgkin lymphoma.

The chain employs TRBV9 and TRBJ2-1; tentative D call: TRBD2 (6 bases). This CDR3 has 17 amino acids. The germline V gene has CDR1 SGDLS and CDR2 YYNGEE. Trimming took 3 bases from V and 0 from J, leaving 16 bases between them. CDR3 protein: CASSARAGSSSYNEQFF. DNA of the CDR3: TGTGCCAGCAGCGCCCGGGCGGGGTCGAGCTCCTACAATGAGCAGTTCTTC.

This clone was seen only a few times. This rearrangement joins TRBV11-3 to TRBJ2-2; D is uncertain. Trimming took off 1 base at V and 4 bases at J, with 4 bases between the two ends. The V gene's germline CDR1 is SGHNT and CDR2 YENEEA. The CDR3 runs 13 residues. This chain's CDR3 is CASSLVPTGELFF. In nucleotides, the CDR3 is TGTGCCAGCAGCTTAGTCCCCACCGGGGAGCTGTTTTTT.

The gene calls are TRBV19 and TRBJ1-1, with D perhaps matching TRBD1 (5 bases). The CDR3 length is 14 residues. V was shortened by 5 bases and J by 5 bases, with 15 bases between the two germline ends. Germline lookup yields CDR1 LNHDA and CDR2 SQIVND (reference sequence). The CDR3 bases are TGTGCCAGTAGTTTCAGGGAGATAGGGACTGAAGCTTTCTTT. Amino acids: CASSFREIGTEAFF.